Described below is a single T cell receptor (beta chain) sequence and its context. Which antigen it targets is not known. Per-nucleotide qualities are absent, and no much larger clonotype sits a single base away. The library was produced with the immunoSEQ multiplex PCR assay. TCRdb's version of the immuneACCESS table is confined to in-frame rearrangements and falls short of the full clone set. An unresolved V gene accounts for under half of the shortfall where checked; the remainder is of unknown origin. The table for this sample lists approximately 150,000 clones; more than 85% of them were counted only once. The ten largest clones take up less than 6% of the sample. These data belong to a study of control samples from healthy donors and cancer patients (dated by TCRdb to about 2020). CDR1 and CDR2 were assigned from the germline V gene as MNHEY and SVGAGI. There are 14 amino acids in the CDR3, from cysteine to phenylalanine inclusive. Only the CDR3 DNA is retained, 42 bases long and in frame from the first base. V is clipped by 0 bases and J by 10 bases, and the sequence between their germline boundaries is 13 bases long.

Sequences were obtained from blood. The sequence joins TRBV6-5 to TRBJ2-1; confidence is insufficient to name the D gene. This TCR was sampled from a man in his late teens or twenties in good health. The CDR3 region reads CASSYSARQLEQFF. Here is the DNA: TGTGCCAGCAGTTACTCCGCCCGTCAGTTAGAGCAGTTCTTC.